The 24 T cell receptor beta chains below all came from one sample that was sequenced in a study of monozygotic twins with inflammatory bowel disease. TCRdb reanalyzed the 5' RACE reads and collapses them to one entry per CDR3 protein, without DNA. The listing contains roughly 170,000 distinct CDR3 sequences. Sequenced input: blood. The receptor source for this set is a human donor with ulcerative colitis or Crohn's disease, or a healthy co-twin of an affected twin (not recorded which).

The chain carries TRBV6-5 and TRBJ1-1; no DNA is available, so the TRBD1 call from TCRdb remains unchecked. Germline lookup yields CDR1 MNHEY and CDR2 SVGAGI. There are 15 residues in the CDR3. CDR3 in amino acids: CASSHQGQANTEAFF.

CDR3 loop: CASSQGRGDSPYEQYF. This chain links TRBV4-3 with TRBJ2-7; TCRdb's D call, TRBD1, is unchecked because there is no DNA. Germline CDR1 is LGHNA and CDR2 is YSLEER. The CDR3 length is 16 residues.

J is TRBJ2-5 and V is TRBV20-1; TCRdb reports TRBD2, a call that lacks DNA to check it against. The germline V gene has CDR1 DFQATT and CDR2 SNEGSKA (reference sequence). The CDR3 loop spans 11 amino acids. The CDR3 reads CSASGEETQYF.

V is TRBV19 and J is TRBJ2-7. The germline V gene encodes CDR1 LNHDA and CDR2 SQIVND (reference sequence). The CDR3 has 13 amino acids. The CDR3: CASSITVSYEQYF.

The V call is TRBV29-1, the J call TRBJ1-1; the TCRdb D gene call, TRBD1, has no DNA to confirm it. Germline V gene sequence: CDR1 SQVTM, CDR2 ANQGSEA. The CDR3 loop spans 13 amino acids. CDR3 sequence: CSVAFGANTEAFF.

The chain has TRBV7-2 and TRBJ1-1; TCRdb reports TRBD1, a call that lacks DNA to check it against. The length of the CDR3 is 13 residues. The germline gives CDR1 SGHTA, CDR2 FQGNSA. CDR3 sequence reads: CASSLARGRGAFF.

The gene calls are TRBV20-1 and TRBJ1-1; the D call from TCRdb, TRBD1, cannot be confirmed without DNA. This CDR3 contains 15 residues. Germline V gives CDR1 DFQATT, CDR2 SNEGSKA (reference sequence). This CDR3 reads CSAPPGPGMNTEAFF.

This chain links TRBV7-2 with TRBJ2-3. CDR1 is SGHTA, CDR2 FQGNSA, per germline. The CDR3 runs 14 residues. CDR3 sequence: CASSKDGLKATQYF.

This sequence joins TRBV5-1 and TRBJ1-2; the TRBD1 assignment by TCRdb is unverifiable without DNA. The CDR3 consists of 12 residues. Germline-derived CDR1 and CDR2 are SGHRS and YFSETQ. The CDR3 is CATSGDNGGYTF.

The V gene is TRBV20-1, the J gene TRBJ2-5; no DNA is available, so the TRBD1 call from TCRdb remains unchecked. The CDR3 contains 13 residues. Germline CDR1 DFQATT, CDR2 SNEGSKA (reference sequence). The CDR3 here is CSATKRGQETQYF.

The chain couples TRBV5-1 to TRBJ2-4; checking the TCRdb D call of TRBD2 is not possible without DNA. The CDR3 consists of 15 residues. Germline V gene lookup returns CDR1 SGHRS and CDR2 YFSETQ. Here the CDR3 reads CASSLAETSRDIQYF.

This chain joins TRBV5-1 and TRBJ1-1; TCRdb calls TRBD1, which cannot be checked without DNA. Germline V gene lookup returns CDR1 SGHRS and CDR2 YFSETQ. The length of the CDR3 is 15 residues. CDR3: CASRKPETGGTEAFF.

The chain combines TRBV21-1 with TRBJ2-7. TRBV21-1 is a documented pseudogene. There are 15 residues in the CDR3. The CDR3 reads CASSKPEGSAYEQYF.

The V and J genes are TRBV21-1 and TRBJ2-7; TCRdb selects TRBD1, and the lack of DNA leaves this call unchecked. TRBV21-1 is a listed pseudogene. The CDR3 totals 15 residues. CDR3 sequence reads: CASSEGQVCSYEQYF.

J is TRBJ2-7 and V is TRBV5-4; TCRdb picks TRBD1, but there is no DNA to check that call. Germline V gene data show CDR1 as SGHNT and CDR2 as YYREEE (reference sequence). This CDR3 is built from 14 residues. CDR3: CASSHFQGSYEQYF.

The rearrangement joins TRBV5-1 to TRBJ2-1; the TCRdb D gene call, TRBD1, has no DNA to confirm it. Germline V gene sequence: CDR1 SGHRS, CDR2 YFSETQ. The CDR3 runs 14 residues. CDR3 region: CASSLGDTNNEQFF.

V is TRBV20-1 and J is TRBJ2-2; checking the TCRdb D call of TRBD2 is not possible without DNA. CDR1 and CDR2 (germline): DFQATT, SNEGSKA (reference sequence). The CDR3 covers 14 residues. The CDR3 region is CSAASGGVVGELFF.

The chain has TRBV5-1 and TRBJ2-3. CDR1 and CDR2 from the germline V gene are SGHRS and YFSETQ. There are 13 residues in the CDR3. The CDR3: CASSLGAADTQYF.

The V gene is TRBV28, the J gene TRBJ1-2; TCRdb's D call, TRBD1, is unchecked because there is no DNA. The CDR3 has 17 amino acids. CDR1 MDHEN and CDR2 SYDVKM come from the germline V gene. CDR3: CASSSEDRGPQLYGYTF.

This rearrangement joins TRBV6-2 or TRBV6-3 to TRBJ2-2; there is no DNA to check the TCRdb D call of TRBD1. From germline, CDR1 is MNHEY and CDR2 SVGEGT. There are 16 residues in the CDR3. The CDR3: CASTPDRGRNTGELFF.

The chain combines TRBV5-4 with TRBJ2-3; as DNA is missing, the TRBD1 call by TCRdb cannot be tested. The CDR3 length is 14 residues. The germline gives CDR1 SGHNT, CDR2 YYREEE (reference sequence). CDR3 loop: CAGRRDRGTDTQYF.

The chain is built from TRBV18 and TRBJ1-3. CDR1 and CDR2 from the germline V gene are KGHSH and LQKENI. This CDR3 spans 14 amino acids. This CDR3 reads CASSQKASGNTIYF.

The rearrangement joins TRBV20-1 to TRBJ2-7; TCRdb names TRBD1, which stays unverified in the absence of DNA. This CDR3 has 12 residues. Germline assignment: CDR1 DFQATT and CDR2 SNEGSKA (reference sequence). CDR3 residues: CSAGQASYEQYF.

The gene calls are TRBV5-4 and TRBJ1-2. The CDR3 covers 12 residues. Germline V gene lookup returns CDR1 SGHNT and CDR2 YYREEE (reference sequence). CDR3 in amino acids: CASSWDYRNYTF.